The next 13 T cell receptor beta chains were all read from a single sample in a study of Tregs in tolerant kidney transplant recipients. Profiling relied on immunoSEQ multiplex PCR, and the TCRdb table lists in-frame clones only, not all of them. The sample contains around 50,000 clones, around nine tenths of which appear only once. Related graft donors supplied nonmyeloablative bone marrow transplants, and mixed chimerism was transient. The source was CD8+ T cells from blood (PBMCs), collected 12 months after the transplant. The receptors shown here come from a human patient who received a combined kidney and bone marrow transplant. Certain T cells may be donor cells from the graft.

The chain is built from TRBV6-4 and TRBJ2-1, with D hard to call. The V end lost 8 bases, the J end lost 0 bases, and 14 bases lay between the germline ends. The CDR3 is 15 residues long. Germline CDR1 and CDR2: MRHNA and SNTAGT. The DNA for the CDR3 is TGTGCCAGCGGTAGTGGCCCAGGCTCCTACAATGAGCAGTTCTTC. It codes for CASGSGPGSYNEQFF.

The chain carries TRBV4-3 and TRBJ2-3; TRBD2 matches at 12 bases. The CDR3 contains 18 residues. From germline, CDR1 is LGHNA and CDR2 YSLEER. The J segment lost 2 bases and the V segment lost 2 bases, leaving 8 bases of the junction unmatched. The DNA of the CDR3 is TGCGCCAGCAGCCAACTCCTAGGACTAGCGGGATCCACAGATACGCAGTATTTT. Its protein product is CASSQLLGLAGSTDTQYF.

Concerning this clone itself: At one end, the junction sequence differs from germline, possibly due to a read error. Distinct nucleotide sequences in the sample also encode this CDR3. The chain combines TRBV4-1 with TRBJ1-6; D is undetermined. This CDR3 is built from 15 residues. Germline V gives CDR1 MGHRA, CDR2 YSYEKL. The CDR3 DNA sequence: TGCGCCAGCAGCCAAGTTGACAACAATAATTCCCCCCTCCACTTT. Translated: CASSQVDNNNSPLHF.

The rearrangement uses TRBV7-2 and TRBJ2-3; unclear D gene. The CDR3 extends over 15 amino acids. V was cut by 1 base and J by 0 bases, with 8 bases left in between. Germline lookup yields CDR1 SGHTA and CDR2 FQGNSA. The CDR3 protein is CASSLVRSSTDTQYF. The CDR3 DNA sequence: TGTGCCAGCAGCTTAGTTAGATCTAGCACAGATACGCAGTATTTT.

The chain recombines TRBV19 with TRBJ2-3, with D tentatively TRBD2 (7 bases). The length of the CDR3 is 17 residues. Germline lookup yields CDR1 LNHDA and CDR2 SQIVND (reference sequence). The V end lost 0 bases, the J end lost 2 bases, and 15 bases lay between the germline ends. The CDR3 is CASSIDLWGGLTDTQYF. The CDR3 DNA reads TGTGCCAGTAGTATAGATCTATGGGGGGGCCTCACAGATACGCAGTATTTT.

The chain uses TRBV27 and TRBJ1-6, with D possibly being TRBD1 (6 bases). The CDR3 runs to 16 residues. V was trimmed by 4 bases and J by 14 bases, leaving 24 bases between them. Germline CDR1 reads MNHEY; CDR2 reads SMNVEV (reference sequence). The CDR3 loop reads CASSSLPTGLPPALHF. The CDR3 DNA reads TGTGCCAGCAGTTCCCTCCCGACAGGACTCCCTCCGGCCCTCCACTTT.

The chain recombines TRBV19 with TRBJ1-4; D is perhaps TRBD1 (5 bases). V was trimmed by 10 bases and J by 6 bases, leaving 15 bases between them. CDR3 length: 13 amino acids. Per germline, CDR1 LNHDA and CDR2 SQIVND (reference sequence). CDR3 in DNA: TGTGCCACCAGACAGTTCGAGGATGAAAAACTGTTTTTT. Translating it yields CATRQFEDEKLFF.

The V gene is TRBV28, the J gene TRBJ1-6, with D possibly TRBD1 on 6 matching bases. The germline V gene encodes CDR1 MDHEN and CDR2 SYDVKM. Deletions cut 4 bases from V and 4 bases from J, with 11 bases between. The CDR3 spans 15 residues. The CDR3 DNA sequence: TGTGCCAGCAGTTCAGGGGAGAATTATAATTCACCCCTCCACTTT. Protein sequence: CASSSGENYNSPLHF.

The chain joins TRBV5-6 to TRBJ1-1; D perhaps matches TRBD1 (6 bases). Trimming left V 3 bases short and J 2 bases short, with 8 bases between. This CDR3 region has 13 residues. From germline, CDR1 is SGHDT and CDR2 YYEEEE. CDR3 nucleotide sequence: TGTGCCAGCAGCTGGACAGCAAACACTGAAGCTTTCTTT. Its protein product is CASSWTANTEAFF.

The J gene is TRBJ2-1, the V gene TRBV6-4, with 7 positions matching TRBD2. Germline CDR1 reads MRHNA; CDR2 reads SNTAGT. V lost 6 bases, J lost 4 bases, and 12 bases stayed unmatched. This CDR3 has 16 amino acids. The chain's CDR3 is CASSNVQGLRYNEQFF. The CDR3 nucleotides read TGTGCCAGCAGCAACGTTCAGGGACTACGGTACAATGAGCAGTTCTTC.

This clone was recorded only once. The chain couples TRBV7-9 to TRBJ2-7, with D possibly being TRBD1 (5 bases). V lost 4 bases and J lost 3, with 10 bases in between. The CDR3 runs 13 residues. Per the germline V gene, CDR1 is SEHNR and CDR2 is FQNEAQ (reference sequence). The CDR3 spells CASSSRTNYEQYF. Here the CDR3 DNA reads TGTGCCAGCAGCTCACGGACAAACTACGAGCAGTACTTC.

CDR3 nucleotides: TGTGCCAGCCGTGGGAGTTTAACCTACGAGCAGTACTTC. Translated, it gives CASRGSLTYEQYF. V usage is TRBV27 and J usage is TRBJ2-7; D is possibly TRBD2 (5 bases). Per the germline V gene, CDR1 is MNHEY and CDR2 is SMNVEV (reference sequence). Trimming removed 8 bases at V and 2 bases at J, with 13 bases between. The CDR3 sequence is 13 residues long.

V usage is TRBV5-7 and J usage is TRBJ1-5; D is perhaps TRBD1 (6 bases). TRBV5-7 belongs to the ORF category, with a function that is uncertain. Trimming left V 4 bases short and J 6 bases short, with 23 bases between. The CDR3 sequence is 17 residues long. For the CDR3, the DNA is TGTGCCAGCAGCGATCTGGGGGGGGGCCGAGGAATTCAGCCCCAGCATTTT. This codes for CASSDLGGGRGIQPQHF.